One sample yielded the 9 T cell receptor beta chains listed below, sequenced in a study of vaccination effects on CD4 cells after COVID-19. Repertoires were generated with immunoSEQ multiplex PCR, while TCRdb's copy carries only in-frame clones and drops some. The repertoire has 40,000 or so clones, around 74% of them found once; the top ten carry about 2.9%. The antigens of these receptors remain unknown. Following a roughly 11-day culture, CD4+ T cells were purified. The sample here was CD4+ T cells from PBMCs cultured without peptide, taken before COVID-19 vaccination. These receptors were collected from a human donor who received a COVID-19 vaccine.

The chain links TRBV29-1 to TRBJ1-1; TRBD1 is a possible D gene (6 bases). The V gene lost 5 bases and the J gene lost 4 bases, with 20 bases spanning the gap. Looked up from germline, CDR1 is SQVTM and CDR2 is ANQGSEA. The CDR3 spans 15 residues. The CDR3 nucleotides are TGCAGCGTTAGAAAGCCGGGACACGGGGGCACTGAAGCTTTCTTT. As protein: CSVRKPGHGGTEAFF. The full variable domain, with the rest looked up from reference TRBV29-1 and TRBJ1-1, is SAVISQKPSRDICQRGTSLTIQCQVDSQVTMMFWYRQQPGQSLTLIATANQGSEATYESGFVIDKFPISRPNLTFSTLTVSNMSPEDSSIYLCSVRKPGHGGTEAFFGQGTRLTVV.

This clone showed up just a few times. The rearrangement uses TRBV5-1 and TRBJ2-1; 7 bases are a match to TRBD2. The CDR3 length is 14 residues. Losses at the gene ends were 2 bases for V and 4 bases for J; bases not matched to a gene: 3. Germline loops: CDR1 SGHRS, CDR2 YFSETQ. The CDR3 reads CASSFLADYNEQFF. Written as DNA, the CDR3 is TGCGCCAGCAGCTTTCTAGCGGATTACAATGAGCAGTTCTTC.

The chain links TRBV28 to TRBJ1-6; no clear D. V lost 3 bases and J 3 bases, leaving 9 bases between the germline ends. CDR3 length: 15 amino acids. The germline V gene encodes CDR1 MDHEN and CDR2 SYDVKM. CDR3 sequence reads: CASSFSQNYNSPLHF. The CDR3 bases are TGTGCCAGCAGTTTTTCCCAAAACTATAATTCACCCCTCCACTTT.

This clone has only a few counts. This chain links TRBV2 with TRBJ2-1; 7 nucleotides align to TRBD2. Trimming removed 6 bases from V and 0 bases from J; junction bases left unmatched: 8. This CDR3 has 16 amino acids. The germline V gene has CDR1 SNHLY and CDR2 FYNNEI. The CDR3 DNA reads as TGTGCCAGCAGATCTAGCGGAACTATCTCCTACAATGAGCAGTTCTTC. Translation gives CASRSSGTISYNEQFF.

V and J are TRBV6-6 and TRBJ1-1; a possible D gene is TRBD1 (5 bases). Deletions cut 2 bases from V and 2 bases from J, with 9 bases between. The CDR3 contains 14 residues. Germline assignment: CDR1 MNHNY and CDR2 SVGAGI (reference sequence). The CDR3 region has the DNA TGTGCCAGCAGTTACGAGACAGACAACACTGAAGCTTTCTTT. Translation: CASSYETDNTEAFF.

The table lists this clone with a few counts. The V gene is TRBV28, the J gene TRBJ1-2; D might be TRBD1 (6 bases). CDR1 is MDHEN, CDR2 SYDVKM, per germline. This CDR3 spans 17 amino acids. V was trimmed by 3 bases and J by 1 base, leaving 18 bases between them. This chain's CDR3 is CASSLYRGTNLNYGYTF. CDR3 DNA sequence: TGTGCCAGCAGTTTGTACCGGGGGACAAACCTTAACTATGGCTACACCTTC.

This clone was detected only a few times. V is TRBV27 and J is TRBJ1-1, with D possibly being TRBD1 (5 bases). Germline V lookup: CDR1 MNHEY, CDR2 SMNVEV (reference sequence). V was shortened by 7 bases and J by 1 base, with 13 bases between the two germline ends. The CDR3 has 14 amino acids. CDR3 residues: CASNRQGPNTEAFF. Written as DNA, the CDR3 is TGTGCCAGCAACCGGCAGGGCCCGAACACTGAAGCTTTCTTT.

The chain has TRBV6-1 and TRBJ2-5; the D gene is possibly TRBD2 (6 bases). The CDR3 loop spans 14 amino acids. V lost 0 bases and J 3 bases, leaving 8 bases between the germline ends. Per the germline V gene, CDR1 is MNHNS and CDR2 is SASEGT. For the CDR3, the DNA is TGTGCCAGCAGTGAAGCTTGGAGGGAAGAGACCCAGTACTTC. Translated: CASSEAWREETQYF.

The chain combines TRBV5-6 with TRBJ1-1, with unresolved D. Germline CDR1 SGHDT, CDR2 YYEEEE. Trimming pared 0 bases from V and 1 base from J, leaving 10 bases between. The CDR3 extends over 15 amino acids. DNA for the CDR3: TGTGCCAGCAGCTTGGTCGAGGGTAAGAACACTGAAGCTTTCTTT. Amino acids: CASSLVEGKNTEAFF.